This TCR beta chain was sequenced for a study of siplizumab effects on memory and regulatory T cells. Study conclusions and caveats: The drug siplizumab significantly decreased the alloreactive sequences that could be traced to unstimulated CD4+ memory cells. The average Treg-derived proportion among mappable alloreactive CD4+ clones was roughly 69% with siplizumab versus 26.9% in controls.

TCRdb's table, derived via immunoSEQ multiplex PCR, lists solely in-frame clones and lacks some. The sample lists around 100,000 clones, 94% occurring once. About this clone itself: As yet, its antigen is unknown.

Germline values: CDR1 SGHTA, CDR2 FQGNSA. The V and J ends lost 8 bases and 7 bases, in that order; junction bases with no gene match: 10. CDR3 size: 14 residues. The J gene is TRBJ2-3, the V gene TRBV7-2, with 9 bases aligning to TRBD2. Source material: non-Treg CD4+ T cells sorted from blood. The TCR originated in a human donor in good health. The CDR3: CASDTASGVYTQYF. The CDR3, as DNA: TGTGCCAGCGACACTGCTAGCGGGGTTTATACGCAGTATTTT.